This T cell receptor beta chain was identified in a study of T cells in Graves' hyperthyroidism and ophthalmopathy. This clonotype was counted a few times. The investigators amplified TCR beta CDR3 regions from RNA transcripts. HTBI primers were employed in a first-round RT-PCR of the TCR CDR3. TCRdb reprocessed the multiplex PCR reads with MiXCR, giving one entry per CDR3 protein. Of about 380,000 distinct CDR3 sequences listed, approximately 17% are singletons. The V segment lost 2 bases and the J segment 4 bases; nucleotides outside the gene matches: 4. This CDR3 has 14 residues. Per germline, CDR1 DFQATT and CDR2 SNEGSKA (reference sequence).

V gene TRBV20-1 combines with J gene TRBJ2-3; 9 nucleotides line up with TRBD2. The sequencing input was blood. The receptor comes from a man aged 18 to 30 with Graves' ophthalmopathy. The CDR3 bases are TGCAGTGCTAGACTAGCGGGGCGGCCAGATACGCAGTATTTT. Translation: CSARLAGRPDTQYF.